This T cell receptor (beta chain) appears in the sequencing data of a study of T cells in Graves' hyperthyroidism and ophthalmopathy. The sample holds a few counts of this clonotype. The V gene's germline CDR1 is SGHTA and CDR2 FQGNSA. The CDR3 has 15 residues. V lost 4 bases, J lost 4 bases, and 6 bases stayed unmatched. RNA transcripts served as the template for amplifying TCR beta CDR3 regions. The study used the HTBI primer set for a first-round RT-PCR of the TCR CDR3. TCRdb re-analysed the multiplex PCR reads in MiXCR, keeping a single row per CDR3 protein. The sample includes 300,000 to 450,000 distinct CDR3 sequences, about 15% of them seen just once.

The V and J genes are TRBV7-2 and TRBJ1-2, with TRBD1 matching 10 bases. The sequencing sample was made of blood. The clonotype comes from a woman younger than 30 with Graves' hyperthyroidism that later progressed to Graves' ophthalmopathy. CDR3 in DNA: TGTGCCAGCAGCTCCCGGACAGGGGGTAGCTATGGCTACACCTTC. This sequence encodes CASSSRTGGSYGYTF.